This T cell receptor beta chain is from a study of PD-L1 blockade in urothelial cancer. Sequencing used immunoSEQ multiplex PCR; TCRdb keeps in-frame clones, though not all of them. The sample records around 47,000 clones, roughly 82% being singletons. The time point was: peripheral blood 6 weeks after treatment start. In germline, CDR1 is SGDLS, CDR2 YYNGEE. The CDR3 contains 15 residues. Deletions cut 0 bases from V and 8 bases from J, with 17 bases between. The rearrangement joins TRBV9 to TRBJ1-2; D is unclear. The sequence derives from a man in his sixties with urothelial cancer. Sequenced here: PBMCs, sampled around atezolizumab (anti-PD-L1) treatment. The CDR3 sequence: CASSVASGSPAGYTF. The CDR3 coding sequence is TGTGCCAGCAGCGTAGCGTCCGGTAGCCCGGCCGGCTACACCTTC.